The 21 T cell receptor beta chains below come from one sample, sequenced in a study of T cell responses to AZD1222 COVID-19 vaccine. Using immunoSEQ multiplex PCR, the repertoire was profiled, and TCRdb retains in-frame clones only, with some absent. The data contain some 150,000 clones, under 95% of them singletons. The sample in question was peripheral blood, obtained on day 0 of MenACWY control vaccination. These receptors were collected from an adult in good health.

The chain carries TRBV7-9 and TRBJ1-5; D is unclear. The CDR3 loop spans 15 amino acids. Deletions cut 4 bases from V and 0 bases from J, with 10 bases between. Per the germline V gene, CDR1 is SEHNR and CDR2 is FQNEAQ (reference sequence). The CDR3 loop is CASSSSFLSNQPQHF. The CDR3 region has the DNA TGTGCCAGCAGCTCTTCATTCCTTAGCAATCAGCCCCAGCATTTT.

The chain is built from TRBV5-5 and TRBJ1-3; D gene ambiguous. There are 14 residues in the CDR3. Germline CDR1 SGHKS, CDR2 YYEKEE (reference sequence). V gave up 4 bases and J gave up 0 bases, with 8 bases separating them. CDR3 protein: CASSLTDSGNTIYF. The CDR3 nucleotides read TGTGCCAGCAGCCTTACGGACTCTGGAAACACCATATATTTT.

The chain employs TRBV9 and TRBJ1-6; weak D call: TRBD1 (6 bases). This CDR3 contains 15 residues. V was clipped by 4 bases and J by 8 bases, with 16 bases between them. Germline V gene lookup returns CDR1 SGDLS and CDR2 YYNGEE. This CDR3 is CASSPVDRIYSPLHF. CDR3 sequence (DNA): TGTGCCAGCAGCCCAGTTGACAGGATCTATTCACCCCTCCACTTT.

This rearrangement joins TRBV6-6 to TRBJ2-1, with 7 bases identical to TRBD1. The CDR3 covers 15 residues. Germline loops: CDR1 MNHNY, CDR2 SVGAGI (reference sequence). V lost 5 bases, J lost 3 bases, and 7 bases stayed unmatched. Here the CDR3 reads CASSIGTEVYNEQFF. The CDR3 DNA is TGTGCCAGCAGTATCGGGACAGAGGTCTACAATGAGCAGTTCTTC.

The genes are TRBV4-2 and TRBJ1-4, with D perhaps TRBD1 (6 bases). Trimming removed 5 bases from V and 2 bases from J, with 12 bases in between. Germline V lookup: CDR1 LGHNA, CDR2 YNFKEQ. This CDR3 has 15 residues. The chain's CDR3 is CASSRQVSTNEKLFF. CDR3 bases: TGTGCCAGCAGCAGACAGGTTTCTACTAATGAAAAACTGTTTTTT.

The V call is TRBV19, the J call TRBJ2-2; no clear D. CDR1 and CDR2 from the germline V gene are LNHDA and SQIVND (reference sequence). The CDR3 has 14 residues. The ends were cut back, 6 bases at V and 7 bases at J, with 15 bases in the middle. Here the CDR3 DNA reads TGTGCCAGTAGGCGGTCGTTCGACTTCGGGGAGCTGTTTTTT. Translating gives CASRRSFDFGELFF.

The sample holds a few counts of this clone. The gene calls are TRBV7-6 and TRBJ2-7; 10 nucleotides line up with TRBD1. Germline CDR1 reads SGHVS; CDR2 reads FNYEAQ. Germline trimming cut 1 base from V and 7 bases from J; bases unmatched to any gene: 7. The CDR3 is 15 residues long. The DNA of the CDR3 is TGTGCCAGCAGCTTAGGGACAGGGGGTCGATCGGAGCAGTACTTC. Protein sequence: CASSLGTGGRSEQYF.

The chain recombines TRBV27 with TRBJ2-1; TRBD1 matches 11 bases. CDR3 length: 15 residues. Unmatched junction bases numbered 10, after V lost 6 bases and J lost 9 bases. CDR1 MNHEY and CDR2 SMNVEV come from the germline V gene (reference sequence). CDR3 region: CASRTGDRGFVEQFF. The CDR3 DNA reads TGTGCCAGCAGGACGGGGGACAGGGGGTTCGTTGAGCAGTTCTTC.

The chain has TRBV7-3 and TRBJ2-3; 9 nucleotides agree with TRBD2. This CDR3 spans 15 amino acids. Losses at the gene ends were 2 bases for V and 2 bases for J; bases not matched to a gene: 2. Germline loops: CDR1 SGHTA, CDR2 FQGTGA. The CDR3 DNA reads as TGTGCCAGCAGCTTACTAGCGGGGACCACAGATACGCAGTATTTT. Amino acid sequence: CASSLLAGTTDTQYF.

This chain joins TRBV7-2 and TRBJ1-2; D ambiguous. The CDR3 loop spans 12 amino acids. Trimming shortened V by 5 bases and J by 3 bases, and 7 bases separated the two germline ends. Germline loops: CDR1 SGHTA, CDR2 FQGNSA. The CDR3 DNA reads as TGTGCCAGCAGCCCAACCGACTATGGCTACACCTTC. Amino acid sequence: CASSPTDYGYTF.

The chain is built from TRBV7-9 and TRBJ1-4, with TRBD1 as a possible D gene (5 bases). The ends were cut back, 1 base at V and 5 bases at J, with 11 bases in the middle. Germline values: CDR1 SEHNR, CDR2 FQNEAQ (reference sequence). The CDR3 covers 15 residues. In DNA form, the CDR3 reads TGTGCCAGCAGCTTAGGTGGGACCAGAAATGAAAAACTGTTTTTT. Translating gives CASSLGGTRNEKLFF.

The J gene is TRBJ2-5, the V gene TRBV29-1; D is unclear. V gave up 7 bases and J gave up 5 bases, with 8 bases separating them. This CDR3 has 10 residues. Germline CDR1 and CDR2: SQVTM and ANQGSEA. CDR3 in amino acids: CSGQLETQYF. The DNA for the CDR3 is TGCAGCGGACAATTGGAGACCCAGTACTTC.

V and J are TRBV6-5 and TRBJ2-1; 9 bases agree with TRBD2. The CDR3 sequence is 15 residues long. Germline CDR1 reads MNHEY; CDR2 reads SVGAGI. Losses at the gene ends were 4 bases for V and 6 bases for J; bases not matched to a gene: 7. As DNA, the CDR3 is TGTGCCAGCAGTTTTGGGGCGGGAGGGGTCAATGAGCAGTTCTTC. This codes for CASSFGAGGVNEQFF.

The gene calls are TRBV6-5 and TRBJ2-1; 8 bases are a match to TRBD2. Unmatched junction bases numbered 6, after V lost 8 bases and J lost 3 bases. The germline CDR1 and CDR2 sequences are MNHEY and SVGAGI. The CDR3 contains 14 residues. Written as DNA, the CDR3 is TGTGCCAGCTCCGGGACTAGAGTCTACAATGAGCAGTTCTTC. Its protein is CASSGTRVYNEQFF.

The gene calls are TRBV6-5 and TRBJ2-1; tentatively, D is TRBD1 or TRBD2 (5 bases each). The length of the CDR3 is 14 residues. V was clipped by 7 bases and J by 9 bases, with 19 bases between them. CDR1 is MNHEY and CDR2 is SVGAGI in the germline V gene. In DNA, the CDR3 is TGTGCCAGCAAACTACTCGGGGCCCAAGGTGAGCAGTTCTTC. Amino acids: CASKLLGAQGEQFF.

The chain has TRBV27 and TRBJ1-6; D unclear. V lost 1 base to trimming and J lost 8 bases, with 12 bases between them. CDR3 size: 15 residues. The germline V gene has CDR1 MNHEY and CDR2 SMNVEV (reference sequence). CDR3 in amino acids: CASSLWPTDDSPLHF. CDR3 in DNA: TGTGCCAGCAGTTTATGGCCAACCGACGATTCACCCCTCCACTTT.

In nucleotides, the CDR3 is TGTGCCAGCAGCGTAGCTGTGAGCGGAAACACCGGGGAGCTGTTTTTT. As protein: CASSVAVSGNTGELFF. The chain couples TRBV9 to TRBJ2-2; tentative D call: TRBD2 (5 bases). Germline V CDR1 and CDR2: SGDLS, YYNGEE. The CDR3 contains 16 residues. V lost 0 bases, J lost 2 bases, and 11 bases lay in between. Based on the CDR3 plus reference TRBV9 and TRBJ2-2, the full variable domain is DSGVTQTPKHLITATGQRVTLRCSPRSGDLSVYWYQQSLDQGLQFLIQYYNGEERAKGNILERFSAQQFPDLHSELNLSSLELGDSALYFCASSVAVSGNTGELFFGEGSRLTVL.

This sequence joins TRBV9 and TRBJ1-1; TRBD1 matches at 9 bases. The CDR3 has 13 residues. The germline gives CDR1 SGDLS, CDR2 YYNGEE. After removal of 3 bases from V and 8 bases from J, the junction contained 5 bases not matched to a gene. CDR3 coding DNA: TGTGCCAGCAGCGCGGGACAGGGCTTAGAAGCTTTCTTT. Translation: CASSAGQGLEAFF.

This chain's CDR3 is CASRTGLPNTEAFF. In DNA, the CDR3 is TGTGCCAGCAGGACCGGACTGCCGAACACTGAAGCTTTCTTT. V gene TRBV7-2 combines with J gene TRBJ1-1; D remains unclear. The CDR3 sequence is 14 residues long. Germline V gene data show CDR1 as SGHTA and CDR2 as FQGNSA. The V and J ends lost 6 bases and 1 base respectively, with 12 bases between them.

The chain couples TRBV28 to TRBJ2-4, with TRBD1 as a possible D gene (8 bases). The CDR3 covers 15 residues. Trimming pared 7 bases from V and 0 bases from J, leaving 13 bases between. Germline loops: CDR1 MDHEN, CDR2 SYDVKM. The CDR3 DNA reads TGTGCCAGCACTACAGGGGGGGTAGCCAAAAACATTCAGTACTTC. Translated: CASTTGGVAKNIQYF.

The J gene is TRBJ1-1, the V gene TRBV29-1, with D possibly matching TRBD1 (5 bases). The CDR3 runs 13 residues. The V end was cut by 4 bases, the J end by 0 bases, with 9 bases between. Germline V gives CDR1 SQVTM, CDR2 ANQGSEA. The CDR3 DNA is TGCAGCGTTGGGGGCAGAGTGAACACTGAAGCTTTCTTT. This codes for CSVGGRVNTEAFF.